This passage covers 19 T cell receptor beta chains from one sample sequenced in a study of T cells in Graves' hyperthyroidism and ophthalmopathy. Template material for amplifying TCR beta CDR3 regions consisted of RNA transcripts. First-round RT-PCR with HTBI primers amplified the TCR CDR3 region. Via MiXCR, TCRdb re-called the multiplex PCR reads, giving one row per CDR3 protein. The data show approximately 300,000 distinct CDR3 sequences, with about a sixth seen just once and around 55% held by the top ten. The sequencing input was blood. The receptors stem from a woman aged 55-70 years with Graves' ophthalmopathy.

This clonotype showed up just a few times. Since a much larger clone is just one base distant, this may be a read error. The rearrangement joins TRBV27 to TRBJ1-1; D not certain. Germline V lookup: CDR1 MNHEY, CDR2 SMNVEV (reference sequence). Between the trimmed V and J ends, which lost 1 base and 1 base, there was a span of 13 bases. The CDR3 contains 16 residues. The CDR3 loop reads CASSLYLNGENTEAFF. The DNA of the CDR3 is TGTGCCAGCAGTTTATACCTCAACGGTGAGAACACTGAAGCTTTCTTT.

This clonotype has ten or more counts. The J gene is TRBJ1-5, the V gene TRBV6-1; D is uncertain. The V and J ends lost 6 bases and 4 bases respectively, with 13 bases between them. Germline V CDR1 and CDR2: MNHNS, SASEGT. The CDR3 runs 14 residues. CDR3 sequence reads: CASRPSGPNQPQHF. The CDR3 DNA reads TGTGCCAGCAGACCCTCCGGGCCAAATCAGCCCCAGCATTTT.

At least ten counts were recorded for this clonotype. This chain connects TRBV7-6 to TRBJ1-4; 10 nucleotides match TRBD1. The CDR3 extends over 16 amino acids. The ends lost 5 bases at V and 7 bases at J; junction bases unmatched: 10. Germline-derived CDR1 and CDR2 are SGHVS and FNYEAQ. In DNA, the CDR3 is TGTGCCAGCAGCCCAGGGGGACAGGGGTTCGGTGAAAAACTGTTTTTT. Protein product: CASSPGGQGFGEKLFF.

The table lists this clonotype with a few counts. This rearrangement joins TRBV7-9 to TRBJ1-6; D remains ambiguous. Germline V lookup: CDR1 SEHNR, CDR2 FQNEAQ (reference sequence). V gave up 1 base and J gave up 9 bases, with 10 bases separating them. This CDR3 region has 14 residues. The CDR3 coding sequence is TGTGCCAGCAGCTTAGACCCTAGTAGTTCACCCCTCCACTTT. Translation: CASSLDPSSSPLHF. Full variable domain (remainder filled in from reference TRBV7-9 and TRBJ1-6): DTGVSQNPRHKITKRGQNVTFRCDPISEHNRLYWYRQTLGQGPEFLTYFQNEAQLEKSRLLSDRFSAERPKGSFSTLEIQRTEQGDSAMYLCASSLDPSSSPLHFGNGTRLTVT.

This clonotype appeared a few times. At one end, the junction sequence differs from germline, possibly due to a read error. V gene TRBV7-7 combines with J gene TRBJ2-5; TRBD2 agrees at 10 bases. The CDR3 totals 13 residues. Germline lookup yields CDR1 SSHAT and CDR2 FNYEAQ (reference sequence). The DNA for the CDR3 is TGTGCTAGCAGCGGGGGGGCCAGGGAGACCCAGTACTTC. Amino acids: CASSGGARETQYF.

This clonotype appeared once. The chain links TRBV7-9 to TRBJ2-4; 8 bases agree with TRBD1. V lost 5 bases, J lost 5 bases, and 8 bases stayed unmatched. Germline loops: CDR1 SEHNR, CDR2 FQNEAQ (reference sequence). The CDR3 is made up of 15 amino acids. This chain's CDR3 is CASSLLGQGQNIQYF. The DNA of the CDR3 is TGTGCCAGCAGCCTCCTCGGACAGGGTCAAAACATTCAGTACTTC.

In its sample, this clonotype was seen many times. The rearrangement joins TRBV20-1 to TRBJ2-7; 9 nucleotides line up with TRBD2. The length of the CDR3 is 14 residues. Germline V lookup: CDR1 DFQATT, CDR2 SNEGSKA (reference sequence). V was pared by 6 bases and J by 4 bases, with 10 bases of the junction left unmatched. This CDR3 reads CSAWLASGTYEQYF. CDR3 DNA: TGCAGTGCCTGGTTGGCTAGCGGGACGTACGAGCAGTACTTC.

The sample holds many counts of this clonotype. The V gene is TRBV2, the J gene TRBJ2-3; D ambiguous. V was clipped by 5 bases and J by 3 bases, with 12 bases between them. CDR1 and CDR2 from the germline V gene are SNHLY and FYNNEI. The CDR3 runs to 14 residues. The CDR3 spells CASSPLPLTDTQYF. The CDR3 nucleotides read TGTGCCAGCAGTCCCCTCCCCCTTACAGATACGCAGTATTTT.

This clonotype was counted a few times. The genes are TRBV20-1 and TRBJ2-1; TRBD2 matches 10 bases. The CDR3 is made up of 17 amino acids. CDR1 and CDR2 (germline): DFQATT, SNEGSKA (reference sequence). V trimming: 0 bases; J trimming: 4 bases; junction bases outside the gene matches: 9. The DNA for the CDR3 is TGCAGTGCTAGAGACGCCCTTGGGACTAGCGAGTACAATGAGCAGTTCTTC. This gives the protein CSARDALGTSEYNEQFF.

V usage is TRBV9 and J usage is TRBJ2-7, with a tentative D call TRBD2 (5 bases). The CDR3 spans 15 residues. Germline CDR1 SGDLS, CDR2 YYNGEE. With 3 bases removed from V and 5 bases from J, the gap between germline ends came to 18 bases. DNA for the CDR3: TGTGCCAGCAGCGCTACACCGACCTTTAGCGACGAGCAGTACTTC. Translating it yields CASSATPTFSDEQYF.

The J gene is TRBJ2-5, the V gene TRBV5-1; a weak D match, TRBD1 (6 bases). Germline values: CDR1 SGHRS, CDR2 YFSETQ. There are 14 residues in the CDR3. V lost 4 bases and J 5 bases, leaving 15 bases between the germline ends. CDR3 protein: CASSLEDQGETQYF. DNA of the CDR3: TGCGCCAGCAGCCTAGAGGACCAGGGGGAGACCCAGTACTTC.

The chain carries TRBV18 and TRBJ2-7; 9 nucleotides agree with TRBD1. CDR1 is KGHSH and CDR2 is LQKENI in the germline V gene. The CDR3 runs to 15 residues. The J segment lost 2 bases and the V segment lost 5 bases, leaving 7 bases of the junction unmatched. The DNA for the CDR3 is TGTGCCAGCTCAAGGGGACAGGGCCGAGCCTACGAGCAGTACTTC. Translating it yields CASSRGQGRAYEQYF.

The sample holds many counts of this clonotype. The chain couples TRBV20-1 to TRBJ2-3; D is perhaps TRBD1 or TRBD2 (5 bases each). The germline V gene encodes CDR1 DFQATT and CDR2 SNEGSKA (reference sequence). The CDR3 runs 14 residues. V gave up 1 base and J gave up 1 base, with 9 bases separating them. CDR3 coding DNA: TGCAGTGCTAGAGTTACGGGGCGCACAGATACGCAGTATTTT. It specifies CSARVTGRTDTQYF.

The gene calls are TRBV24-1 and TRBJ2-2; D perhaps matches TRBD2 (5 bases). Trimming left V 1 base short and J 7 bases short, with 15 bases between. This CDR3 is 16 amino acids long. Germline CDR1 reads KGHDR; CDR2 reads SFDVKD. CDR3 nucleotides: TGTGCCACCAGTGATTTTTACCGGGGTTTCGGCGGGGAGCTGTTTTTT. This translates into CATSDFYRGFGGELFF.

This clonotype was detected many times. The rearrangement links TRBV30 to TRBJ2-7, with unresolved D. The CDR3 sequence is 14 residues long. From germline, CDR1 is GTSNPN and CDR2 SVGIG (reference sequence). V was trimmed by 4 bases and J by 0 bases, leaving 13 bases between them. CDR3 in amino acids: CAWIDQRHSYEQYF. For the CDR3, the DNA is TGTGCCTGGATTGACCAGAGGCACTCCTACGAGCAGTACTTC. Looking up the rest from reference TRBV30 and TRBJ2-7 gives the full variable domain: SQTIHQWPATLVQPVGSPLSLECTVEGTSNPNLYWYRQAAGRGLQLLFYSVGIGQISSEVPQNLSASRPQDRQFILSSKKLLLSDSGFYLCAWIDQRHSYEQYFGPGTRLTVT.

CDR3 DNA sequence: TGTGCCAGCAGCGAGCAGGGTGTTTGGGCCTACGAGCAGTACTTC. This sequence encodes CASSEQGVWAYEQYF. The chain employs TRBV7-9 and TRBJ2-7; a possible D gene is TRBD1 (5 bases). The V end lost 5 bases, the J end lost 2 bases, and 16 bases lay between the germline ends. The CDR3 length is 15 residues. Germline V CDR1 and CDR2: SEHNR, FQNEAQ (reference sequence).

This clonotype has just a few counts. The CDR3 DNA follows: TGTGCCAGCAGTTACAGTGGGGAAGGGGGCTACACCTTC. It specifies CASSYSGEGGYTF. The V gene is TRBV6-6, the J gene TRBJ1-2; D is unclear. In germline, CDR1 is MNHNY, CDR2 SVGAGI (reference sequence). The CDR3 runs 13 residues. Between the trimmed V and J ends, which lost 2 bases and 8 bases, there was a span of 12 bases.

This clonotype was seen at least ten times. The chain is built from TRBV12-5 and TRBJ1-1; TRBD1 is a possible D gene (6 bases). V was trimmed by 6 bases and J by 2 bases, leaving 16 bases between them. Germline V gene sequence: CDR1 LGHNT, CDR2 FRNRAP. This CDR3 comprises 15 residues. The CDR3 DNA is TGTGCTAGTGGACAGGGATCAGGGGACAACACTGAAGCTTTCTTT. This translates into CASGQGSGDNTEAFF.

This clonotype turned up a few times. The CDR3 loop is CASSPILKAGVNEKLFF. CDR3 coding DNA: TGTGCCAGCTCACCAATTTTAAAGGCGGGGGTTAATGAAAAACTGTTTTTT. The chain carries TRBV18 and TRBJ1-4; D is possibly TRBD1 (5 bases). V shed 2 bases and J shed 4 bases, with 17 bases lying between them. Looked up from germline, CDR1 is KGHSH and CDR2 is LQKENI. This CDR3 contains 17 residues. Drawing the rest from reference TRBV18 and TRBJ1-4, the complete variable domain is NAGVMQNPRHLVRRRGQEARLRCSPMKGHSHVYWYRQLPEEGLKFMVYLQKENIIDESGMPKERFSAEFPKEGPSILRIQQVVRGDSAAYFCASSPILKAGVNEKLFFGSGTQLSVL.